Included here is one T cell receptor (beta chain) sequence, with context. Its antigen is undetermined. The naive CD8 population came from CD45RO-negative cells selected for CCR7, without terminally differentiated effector memory CD45RA+ cells. Using immunoSEQ multiplex PCR, the repertoire was profiled, and TCRdb retains in-frame clones only, with some absent. The data contain around 1.9 million clones, just over 90% of them singletons. The sample comes from a study of shared clonotypes between healthy human individuals. Whole-study findings and limits: Genetic and exposure-history diversity was limited by the few donors. When compared with the clonotypes that were shared by all four sorted-subset donors, the non-shared clonotypes turned out to have lower generation probabilities.

The clonotype was recovered from a man aged 18 to 29 in good health. Some clones in this sample may be carry-over from other donors' samples. The sample consisted of naive CD8+ T cells from PBMCs.

The CDR3 protein is CASSTWTSGATDTQYF. The DNA for the CDR3 is TGTGCCAGCAGTACCTGGACTAGCGGGGCCACAGATACGCAGTATTTT. The rearrangement uses TRBV28 and TRBJ2-3; TRBD2 agrees at 12 bases. There are 16 residues in the CDR3. Trimming cost V 5 bases and J 2 bases; bases outside gene matches: 5. CDR1 and CDR2 (germline): MDHEN, SYDVKM.